This is a list of T cell receptor beta chains from one sample in a study of blood T cell repertoires in COVID-19. TCRdb's copy holds only in-frame clones and misses some; the assay was immunoSEQ multiplex PCR. Found here are 84,000 or so clones, approximately 80% of them singletons; the top ten hold 6.3%. What was sequenced was peripheral blood. All receptors derive from a man between 65 and 85 years old with COVID-19, enrolled during active disease. CDR3s include the opening cysteine and the closing phenylalanine or tryptophan. Clone size is not always given. Where it is, it says once, few, many or a class for expanded clones.

v_gene: TRBV6-1
abundance: -
j_gene: TRBJ2-5
CDR3aa: CASSELRGTFPMGTQYF

v_gene: TRBV2
abundance: once
j_gene: TRBJ1-4
CDR3aa: CATRTGAFPPGEKLFF

v_gene: TRBV7-2
abundance: -
j_gene: TRBJ2-3
CDR3aa: CASSLARGLAGGRTDTQYF

v_gene: TRBV6-4
abundance: -
j_gene: TRBJ1-2
CDR3aa: CASSQYAGRTEDGYTF

v_gene: TRBV9
abundance: -
j_gene: TRBJ1-2
CDR3aa: CASSIVGTGGPYGYTF

v_gene: TRBV29-1
abundance: once
j_gene: TRBJ2-7
CDR3aa: CSVRVDDEQYF

v_gene: TRBV18
abundance: once
j_gene: TRBJ1-1
CDR3aa: CASLRQAPMNTEAFF

v_gene: TRBV29-1
abundance: -
j_gene: TRBJ1-5
CDR3aa: CSVQLQTGKNQPQHF

v_gene: TRBV7-2
abundance: -
j_gene: TRBJ2-3
CDR3aa: CASSSRTGGRDTQYF

v_gene: TRBV18
abundance: once
j_gene: TRBJ2-5
CDR3aa: CASSPPLTGSETQYF

v_gene: TRBV10-3
abundance: -
j_gene: TRBJ2-3
CDR3aa: CAISAEGGGADTQYF

v_gene: TRBV6-6
abundance: -
j_gene: TRBJ2-1
CDR3aa: CASIPGSGRDEQFF

v_gene: TRBV6-2/TRBV6-3
abundance: -
j_gene: TRBJ2-1
CDR3aa: CASSSRSAGGLEQFF

v_gene: TRBV10-3
abundance: -
j_gene: TRBJ2-2
CDR3aa: CAISWTDDTGELFF

v_gene: TRBV30
abundance: -
j_gene: TRBJ2-7
CDR3aa: CAWSPTRGGYEQYF

v_gene: TRBV19
abundance: -
j_gene: TRBJ2-3
CDR3aa: CASSIRDNTDTQYF

v_gene: TRBV5-5
abundance: -
j_gene: TRBJ1-1
CDR3aa: CASSLTPTGTYTEAFF

v_gene: TRBV10-3
abundance: -
j_gene: TRBJ1-1
CDR3aa: CATSGQVANTEAFF